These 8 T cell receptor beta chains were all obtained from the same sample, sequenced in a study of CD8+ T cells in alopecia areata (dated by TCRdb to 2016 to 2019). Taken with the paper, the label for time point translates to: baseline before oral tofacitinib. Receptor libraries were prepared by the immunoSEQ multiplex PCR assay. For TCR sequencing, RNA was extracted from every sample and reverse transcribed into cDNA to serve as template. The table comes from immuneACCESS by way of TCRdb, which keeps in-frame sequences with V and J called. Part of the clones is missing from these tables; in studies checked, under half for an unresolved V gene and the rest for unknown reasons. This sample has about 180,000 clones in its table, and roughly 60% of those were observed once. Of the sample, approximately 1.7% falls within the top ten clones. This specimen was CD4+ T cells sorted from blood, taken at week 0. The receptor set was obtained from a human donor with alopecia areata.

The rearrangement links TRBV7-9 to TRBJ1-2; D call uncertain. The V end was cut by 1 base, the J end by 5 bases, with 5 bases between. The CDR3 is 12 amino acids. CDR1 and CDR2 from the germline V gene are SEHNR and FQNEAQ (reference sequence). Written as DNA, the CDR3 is TGTGCCAGCAGCTTAGAAAGTTATGGCTACACCTTC. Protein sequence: CASSLESYGYTF.

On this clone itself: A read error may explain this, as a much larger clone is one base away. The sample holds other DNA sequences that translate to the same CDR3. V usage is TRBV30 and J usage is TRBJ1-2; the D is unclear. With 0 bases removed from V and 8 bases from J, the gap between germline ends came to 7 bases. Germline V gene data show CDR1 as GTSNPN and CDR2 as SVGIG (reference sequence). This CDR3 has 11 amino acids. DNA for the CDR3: TGTGCCTGGAGTGTAGGTGGCGGCTACACCTTC. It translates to CAWSVGGGYTF.

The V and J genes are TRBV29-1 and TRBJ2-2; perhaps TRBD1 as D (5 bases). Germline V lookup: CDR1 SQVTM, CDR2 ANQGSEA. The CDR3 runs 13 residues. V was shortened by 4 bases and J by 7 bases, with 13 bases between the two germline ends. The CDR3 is CSVGFVGVGELFF. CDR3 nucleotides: TGCAGCGTTGGGTTTGTAGGGGTCGGGGAGCTGTTTTTT.

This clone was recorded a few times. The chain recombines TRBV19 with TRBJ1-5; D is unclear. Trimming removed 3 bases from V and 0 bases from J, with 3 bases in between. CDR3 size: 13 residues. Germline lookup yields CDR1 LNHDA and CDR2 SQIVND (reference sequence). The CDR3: CASSMFSNQPQHF. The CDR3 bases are TGTGCCAGTAGTATGTTTAGCAATCAGCCCCAGCATTTT.

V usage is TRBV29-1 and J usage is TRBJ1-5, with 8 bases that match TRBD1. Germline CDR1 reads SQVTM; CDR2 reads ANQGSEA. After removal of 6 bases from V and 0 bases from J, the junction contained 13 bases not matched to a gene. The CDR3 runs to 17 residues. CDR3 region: CSVPGQGVTYSNQPQHF. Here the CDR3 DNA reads TGCAGCGTGCCCGGACAGGGTGTAACTTATAGCAATCAGCCCCAGCATTTT.

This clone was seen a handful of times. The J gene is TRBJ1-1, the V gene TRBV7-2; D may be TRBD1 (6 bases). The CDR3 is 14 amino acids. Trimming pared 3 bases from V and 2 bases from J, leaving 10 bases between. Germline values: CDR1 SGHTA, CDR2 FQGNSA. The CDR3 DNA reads TGTGCCAGCAGCTTTGCAGGGGATAACACTGAAGCTTTCTTT. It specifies CASSFAGDNTEAFF. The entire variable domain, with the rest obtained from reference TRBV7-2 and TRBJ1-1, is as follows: GAGVSQSPSNKVTEKGKDVELRCDPISGHTALYWYRQSLGQGLEFLIYFQGNSAPDKSGLPSDRFSAERTGGSVSTLTIQRTQQEDSAVYLCASSFAGDNTEAFFGQGTRLTVV.

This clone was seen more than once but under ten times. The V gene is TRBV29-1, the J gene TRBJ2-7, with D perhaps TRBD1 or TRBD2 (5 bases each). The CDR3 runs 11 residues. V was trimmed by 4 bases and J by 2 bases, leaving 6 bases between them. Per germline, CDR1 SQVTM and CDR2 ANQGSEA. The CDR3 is CSVGGTYEQYF. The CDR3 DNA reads TGCAGCGTTGGGGGGACCTACGAGCAGTACTTC.

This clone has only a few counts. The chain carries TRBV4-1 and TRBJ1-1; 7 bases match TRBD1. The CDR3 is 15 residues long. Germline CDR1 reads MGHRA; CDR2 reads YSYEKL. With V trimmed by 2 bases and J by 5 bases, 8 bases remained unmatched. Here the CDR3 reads CASSQTDRERTEAFF. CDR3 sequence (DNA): TGCGCCAGCAGCCAAACAGACAGGGAGAGGACTGAAGCTTTCTTT.